A selection of T cell receptor beta chains follows, all from one sample in a study of PD-L1 blockade in urothelial cancer. Repertoires were generated with immunoSEQ multiplex PCR, while TCRdb's copy carries only in-frame clones and drops some. The sample holds tens of thousands of clones; under 90% are singletons and the top ten take approximately 5%. The material sequenced was PBMCs, taken around atezolizumab (anti-PD-L1) treatment. These receptors were obtained from a man aged 65-85 years with urothelial cancer. Each CDR3 is given with its conserved first and last residue. D genes are given only for firm matches. A row's size may be missing; if present it is once, few, many or a size class.

abundance,j_gene,v_gene,d_gene,CDR3nt,CDR3aa
.,TRBJ1-4,TRBV6-5,TRBD1,TGTGCCAGCAGTTACCGGGGGACAGGGAGTAATGAAAAACTGTTTTTT,CASSYRGTGSNEKLFF
.,TRBJ1-1,TRBV5-1,.,TGCGCCAGCAGCCCGGTCCGCCCGGAGAAAAACCGGAGGACTGAAGCTTTCTTT,CASSPVRPEKNRRTEAFF
few,TRBJ1-2,TRBV10-3,TRBD1,TGTGCCATACGCGTAAACCCGGGACAGGGGATTTATGGCTACACCTTC,CAIRVNPGQGIYGYTF
.,TRBJ1-5,TRBV6-1,.,TGTGCCAGCAGAGAGAACAGGGCAGATAATCAGCCCCAGCATTTT,CASRENRADNQPQHF
.,TRBJ2-3,TRBV2,TRBD2,TGTGCCAGCAGTGAAACGGCTAGCGGGAGCACCACAGATACGCAGTATTTT,CASSETASGSTTDTQYF
.,TRBJ1-3,TRBV6-1,.,TGTGCCAGTAAAGACGGGGGAAGGGGAAACACCATATATTTT,CASKDGGRGNTIYF
.,TRBJ2-2,TRBV4-2,.,TGTGCCAGCAGCCAAGATCCCCTAGCGACCACCGGGGAGCTGTTTTTT,CASSQDPLATTGELFF
.,TRBJ2-7,TRBV27,.,TGTGCCAGCAGTTTCCCGGCGGACACTCTCTACGAGCAGTACTTC,CASSFPADTLYEQYF
.,TRBJ2-2,TRBV4-1,TRBD2,TGCGCCAGCGCGGGGAGGGCTAGCGGGAACGGGGAGCTGTTTTTT,CASAGRASGNGELFF
.,TRBJ1-2,TRBV6-5,TRBD1,TGTGCCAGCAGATCCGACAGGGGCTATGGCTACACCTTC,CASRSDRGYGYTF
.,TRBJ2-7,TRBV7-3,TRBD1,TGTGCCAGCAGCCCGGGACAGGGGGACGAGCAGTACTTC,CASSPGQGDEQYF
.,TRBJ2-2,TRBV2,.,TGTGCCAGCAGTACCAGGCAGGACACCGGGGAGCTGTTTTTT,CASSTRQDTGELFF
few,TRBJ2-7,TRBV27,.,TGTGCCAGCAGGGCGGGGTACGAGCAGTACTTC,CASRAGYEQYF
.,TRBJ2-1,TRBV4-1,TRBD1,TGCGCCAGCAGCTCGGTAGGGGGCTCAAGGATCTACAATGAGCAGTTCTTC,CASSSVGGSRIYNEQFF
.,TRBJ1-5,TRBV19,.,TGTGCCAGTAGCCTAGATCCGCAGGGATATAGCAATCAGCCCCAGCATTTT,CASSLDPQGYSNQPQHF